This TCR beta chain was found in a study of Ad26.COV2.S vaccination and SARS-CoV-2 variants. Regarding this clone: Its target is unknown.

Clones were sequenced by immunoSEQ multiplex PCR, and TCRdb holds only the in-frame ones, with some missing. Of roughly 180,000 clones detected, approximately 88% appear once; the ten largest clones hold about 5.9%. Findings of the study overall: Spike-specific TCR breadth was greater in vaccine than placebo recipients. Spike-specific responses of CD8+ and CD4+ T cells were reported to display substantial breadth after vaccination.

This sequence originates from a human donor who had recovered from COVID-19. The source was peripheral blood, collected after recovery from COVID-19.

The CDR3: CASRQGGITEAFF. The CDR3 DNA follows: TGTGCCAGCAGGCAGGGAGGGATCACTGAAGCTTTCTTT. The J gene is TRBJ1-1, the V gene TRBV7-9; perhaps TRBD1 as D (5 bases). V lost 6 bases and J 4 bases, leaving 12 bases between the germline ends. Germline assignment: CDR1 SEHNR and CDR2 FQNEAQ (reference sequence). There are 13 residues in the CDR3.